This T cell receptor (beta chain) emerged from a study of blood T cell repertoires in COVID-19. In the study overall: COVID-19 samples, acute and convalescent, were from the United States, Italy and Spain. PBMCs, B-cell-depleted T cells, or T cells were the source of the cDNA or gDNA that made up the material.

CDR1 and CDR2 (germline): SGHDN, FVKESK. The CDR3 covers 13 residues. V lost 3 bases to trimming and J lost 8 bases; unmatched junction nucleotides: 5. Original processing notes: Scientists estimated how many nucleated cells there were by amplifying reference gene primers. The protocol was immunoSEQ multiplex PCR, while the TCRdb copy is restricted to in-frame clones and leaves out a portion. The DNA was the basis for D and trimming; V, J and clone size are from that table. The sample shows fewer than 250,000 clones, 80% to 90% of them seen only once. This clone has just a few counts. The sequence was collected from a man aged 45-60 years with acute or convalescent COVID-19. The source material was peripheral blood. The chain links TRBV14 to TRBJ2-5; TRBD2 agrees at 8 bases. The CDR3 protein is CASSQALAVTQYF. As DNA, the CDR3 is TGTGCCAGCAGCCAGGCACTAGCGGTAACCCAGTACTTC.